The source of this T cell receptor (beta chain) is a study of human T cells and chemical hapten exposure. The study's findings and limits: TCRs at a frequency above 1 in 1000 stayed unchanged with DPC sensitization.

This clonotype was seen repeatedly, ten times or more. Its antigen is not identified. In germline, CDR1 is LGHNA, CDR2 YNFKEQ. This CDR3 comprises 14 residues. The V and J ends lost 4 bases and 1 base respectively, with 10 bases between them. This sample's time point: pre-sensitization, week 0. Noted treatment: therapeutic diphenylcyclopropenone sensitization with weekly scalp DPC. TCRdb ran MiXCR on the RACE reads and lists one entry per CDR3 protein. The sample records 350,000 to 450,000 distinct CDR3 sequences, less than 6.5% being singletons. The rearrangement joins TRBV4-2 to TRBJ2-5; D is possibly TRBD1 (5 bases). The receptor's source is a woman aged 45-65 years with alopecia areata. Some clones in this sample may be carry-over from other donors' samples. Source: whole blood, taken in connection with sensitization to the hapten diphenylcyclopropenone (DPC). CDR3 nucleotides: TGTGCCAGCAGCCCCAGGGCATTCCAAGAGACCCAGTACTTC. Protein product: CASSPRAFQETQYF.